The present T cell receptor beta chain was sequenced within a study of T cells after yellow fever vaccination. The germline V gene encodes CDR1 SGHRS and CDR2 YFSETQ. The CDR3 has 13 residues. Trimming took 4 bases from V and 6 from J, leaving 10 bases between them. Whole-study results and caveats: Once the booster was given, most primary-vaccination clones reappeared, at around 96% for CD4 and roughly 86% for CD8. Peaking on day 5 versus 15, the secondary response was faster but weaker.

TCRdb processed the 5' RACE reads anew with MiXCR; each CDR3 protein has one entry. The table shows about 160,000 distinct CDR3 sequences, with about 7% occurring only once. This clonotype was counted only a few times. Its cognate antigen is unknown. This material consisted of CD4+ T cells sorted from PBMCs, taken less than 6 days after the first yellow fever vaccination. The clonotype comes from a man between 18 and 29 years old who received the YFV17D yellow fever vaccine. J is TRBJ2-2 and V is TRBV5-1; perhaps TRBD2 as D (6 bases). CDR3 in amino acids: CASSVDYSGELFF. The CDR3 region has the DNA TGCGCCAGCAGCGTGGACTACTCCGGGGAGCTGTTTTTT.